This T cell receptor beta chain was sequenced for a study of cytotoxic CD8 clonotypes in ibrutinib-treated CLL. Background on the study: Outcomes included approximately 25 partial and 2 complete responses; after median about 68 months, 14 stayed remitted and approximately 12 progressed.

This clone was recorded only once. No antigen is known for it. Overall study findings and caveats: Patients had baseline clonality above age-matched healthy donors, and this clonality moved with circulating CD8+ T-cell counts.

TCRdb's copy holds only in-frame clones and misses some; the assay was immunoSEQ multiplex PCR. The data show some 200,000 clones, roughly 77% seen once. The ends were cut back, 4 bases at V and 2 bases at J, with 4 bases in the middle. Germline CDR1 is SGDLS and CDR2 is YYNGEE. The CDR3 is 13 amino acids. Cryopreserved PBMCs supplied 2 to 2.5 micrograms of genomic DNA for TCR beta libraries. The TCR sequence derives from a human donor with chronic lymphocytic leukemia. V is TRBV9 and J is TRBJ2-6, with D unresolved. This material consisted of PBMCs, taken after 12 months of ibrutinib treatment. CDR3 nucleotide sequence: TGTGCCAGCAGCCCAGCTGGGGCCAACGTCCTGACTTTC. Translating it yields CASSPAGANVLTF.